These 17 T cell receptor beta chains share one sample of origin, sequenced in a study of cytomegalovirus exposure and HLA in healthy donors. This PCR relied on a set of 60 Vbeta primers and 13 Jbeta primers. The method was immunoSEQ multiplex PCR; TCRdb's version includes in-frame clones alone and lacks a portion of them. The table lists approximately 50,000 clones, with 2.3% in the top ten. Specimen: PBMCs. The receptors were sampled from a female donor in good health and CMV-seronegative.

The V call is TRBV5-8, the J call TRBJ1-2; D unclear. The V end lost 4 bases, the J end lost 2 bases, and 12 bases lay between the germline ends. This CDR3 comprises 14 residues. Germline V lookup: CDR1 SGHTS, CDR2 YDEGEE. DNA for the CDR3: TGTGCCAGCAGCGACTGGAACGCGAACTATGGCTACACCTTC. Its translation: CASSDWNANYGYTF.

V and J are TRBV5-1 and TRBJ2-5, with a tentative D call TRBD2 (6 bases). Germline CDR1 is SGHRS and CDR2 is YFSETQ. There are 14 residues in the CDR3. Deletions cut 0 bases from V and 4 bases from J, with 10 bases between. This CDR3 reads CASSLASGRETQYF. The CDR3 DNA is TGCGCCAGCAGCTTGGCCTCCGGGAGAGAGACCCAGTACTTC.

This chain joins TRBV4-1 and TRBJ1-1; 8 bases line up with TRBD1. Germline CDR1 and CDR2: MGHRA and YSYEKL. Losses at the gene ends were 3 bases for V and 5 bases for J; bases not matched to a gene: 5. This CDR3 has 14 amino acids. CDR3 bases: TGCGCCAGCAGCCACCCGCAGGGGGCAACTGAAGCTTTCTTT. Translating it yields CASSHPQGATEAFF.

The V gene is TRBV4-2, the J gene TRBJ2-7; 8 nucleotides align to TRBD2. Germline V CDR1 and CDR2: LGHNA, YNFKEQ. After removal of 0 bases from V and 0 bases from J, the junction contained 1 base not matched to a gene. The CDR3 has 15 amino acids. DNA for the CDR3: TGTGCCAGCAGCCAAGATCGGGGGGGCTCCTACGAGCAGTACTTC. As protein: CASSQDRGGSYEQYF.

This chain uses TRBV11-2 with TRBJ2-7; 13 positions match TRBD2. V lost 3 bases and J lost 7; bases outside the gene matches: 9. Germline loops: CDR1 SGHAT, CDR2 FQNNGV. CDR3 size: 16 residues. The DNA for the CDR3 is TGTGCCAGCAGCTTCGTCCGGACTAGCGGGAGACAAGAGCAGTACTTC. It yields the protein CASSFVRTSGRQEQYF.

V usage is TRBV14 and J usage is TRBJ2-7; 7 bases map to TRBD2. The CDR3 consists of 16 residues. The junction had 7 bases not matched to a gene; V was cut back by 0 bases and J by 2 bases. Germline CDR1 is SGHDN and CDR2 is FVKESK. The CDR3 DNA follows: TGTGCCAGCAGCCAAGATAATTCAGCGGGAACCTACGAGCAGTACTTC. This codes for CASSQDNSAGTYEQYF.

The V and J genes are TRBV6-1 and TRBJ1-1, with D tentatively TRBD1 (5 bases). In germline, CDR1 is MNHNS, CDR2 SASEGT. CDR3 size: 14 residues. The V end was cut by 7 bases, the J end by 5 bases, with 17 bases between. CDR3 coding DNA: TGTGCCAGCATTCCGACTGCGGGGGGAACTGAAGCTTTCTTT. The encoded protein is CASIPTAGGTEAFF.

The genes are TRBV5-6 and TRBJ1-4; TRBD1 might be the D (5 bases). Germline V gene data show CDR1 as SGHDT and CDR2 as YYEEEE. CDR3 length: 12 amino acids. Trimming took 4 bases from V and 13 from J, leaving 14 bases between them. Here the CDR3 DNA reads TGTGCCAGCAGCCCAGTTAACGGGGGACTGTTTTTT. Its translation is CASSPVNGGLFF.

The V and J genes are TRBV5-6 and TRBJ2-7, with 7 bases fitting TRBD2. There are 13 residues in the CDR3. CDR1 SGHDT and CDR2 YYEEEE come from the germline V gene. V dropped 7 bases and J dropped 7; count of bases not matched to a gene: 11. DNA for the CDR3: TGTGCCAGCCTTCCCTCGGGAGGCTCTGAGCAGTACTTC. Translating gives CASLPSGGSEQYF.

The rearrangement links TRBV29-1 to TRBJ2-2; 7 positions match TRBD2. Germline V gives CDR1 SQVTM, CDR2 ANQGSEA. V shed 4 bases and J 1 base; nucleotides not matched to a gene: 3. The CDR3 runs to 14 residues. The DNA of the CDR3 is TGCAGCGTTGGGCTAGCGGTGAACACCGGGGAGCTGTTTTTT. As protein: CSVGLAVNTGELFF.

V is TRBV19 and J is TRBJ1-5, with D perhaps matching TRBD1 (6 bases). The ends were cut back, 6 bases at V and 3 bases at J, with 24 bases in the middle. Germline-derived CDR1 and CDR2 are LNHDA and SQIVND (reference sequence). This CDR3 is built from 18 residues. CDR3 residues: CASSPRWPTGLNNQPQHF. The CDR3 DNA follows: TGTGCCAGTAGCCCTCGTTGGCCCACAGGGCTAAACAATCAGCCCCAGCATTTT.

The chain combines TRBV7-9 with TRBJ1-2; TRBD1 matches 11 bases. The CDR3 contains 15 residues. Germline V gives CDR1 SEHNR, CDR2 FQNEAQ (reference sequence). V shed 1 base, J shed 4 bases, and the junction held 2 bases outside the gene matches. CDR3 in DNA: TGTGCCAGCAGCTTAGTCGGACAGGGGGCCTATGGCTACACCTTC. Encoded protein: CASSLVGQGAYGYTF.

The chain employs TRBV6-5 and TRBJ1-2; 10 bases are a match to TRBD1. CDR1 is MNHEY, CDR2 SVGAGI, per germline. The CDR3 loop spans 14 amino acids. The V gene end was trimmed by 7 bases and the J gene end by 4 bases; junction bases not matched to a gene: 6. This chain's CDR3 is CASKPGDRGYGYTF. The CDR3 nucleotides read TGTGCCAGCAAACCGGGGGACAGGGGCTATGGCTACACCTTC.

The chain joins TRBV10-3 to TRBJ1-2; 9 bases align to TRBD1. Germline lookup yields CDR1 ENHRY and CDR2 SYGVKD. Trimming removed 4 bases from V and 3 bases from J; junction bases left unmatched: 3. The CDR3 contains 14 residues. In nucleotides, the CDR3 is TGTGCCATCAGTGGTAGGACAGGGGACTATGGCTACACCTTC. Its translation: CAISGRTGDYGYTF.

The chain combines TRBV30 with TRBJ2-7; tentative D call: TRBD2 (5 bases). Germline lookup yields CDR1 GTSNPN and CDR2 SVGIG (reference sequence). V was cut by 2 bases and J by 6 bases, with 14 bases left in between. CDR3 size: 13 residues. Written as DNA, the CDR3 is TGTGCCTGGAGTCCTTTGTCGGGGTCCGAGCAGTACTTC. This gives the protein CAWSPLSGSEQYF.

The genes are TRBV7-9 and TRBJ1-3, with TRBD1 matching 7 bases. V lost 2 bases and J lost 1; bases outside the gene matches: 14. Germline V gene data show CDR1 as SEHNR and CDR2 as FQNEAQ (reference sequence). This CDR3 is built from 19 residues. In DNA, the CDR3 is TGTGCCAGCAGCTTAATGGGGGTGGGGTTGACAGGGTCTGGAAACACCATATATTTT. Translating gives CASSLMGVGLTGSGNTIYF.

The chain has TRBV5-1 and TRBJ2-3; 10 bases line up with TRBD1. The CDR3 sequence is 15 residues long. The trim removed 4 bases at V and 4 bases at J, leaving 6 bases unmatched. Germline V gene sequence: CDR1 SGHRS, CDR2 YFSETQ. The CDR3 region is CASSRRTGGPDTQYF. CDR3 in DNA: TGCGCCAGCAGCAGAAGGACAGGGGGTCCAGATACGCAGTATTTT.